This TCR beta chain derives from a study of T cell responses to AZD1222 COVID-19 vaccine. In the study overall: Pooled samples include second doses given at about 4 or 12 weeks.

Findings and caveats of the study: The reported proportion of spike-specific TCRs targeting unmutated variant regions was nearly half. The span of vaccine-associated CD4 TCRs extended across spike, with dominance at 160-218 and 743-854.

TCRdb's table, derived via immunoSEQ multiplex PCR, lists solely in-frame clones and lacks some. Altogether some 200,000 clones are present, roughly 90% being singletons, with the ten largest covering roughly 0.99%. The CDR3 spans 13 residues. Germline V gene lookup returns CDR1 KGHSH and CDR2 LQKENI. Trimming removed 3 bases at V and 5 bases at J, with 5 bases between. Comments on this clone: The antigen remains undetermined.

The TCR was taken from an adult in good health. This chain uses TRBV18 with TRBJ1-6; D is undetermined. The specimen comprised peripheral blood, sampled on day 0 of AZD1222 vaccination. CDR3 region: CASSPADNSPLHF. CDR3 DNA sequence: TGTGCCAGCTCACCCGCTGATAATTCACCCCTCCACTTT.